The rows below give T cell receptor beta chains drawn from one sample of a study of T cell repertoires in ileal Crohn's disease. Repertoires were generated with immunoSEQ multiplex PCR, while TCRdb's copy carries only in-frame clones and drops some. Altogether 15,000 or so clones are present, 88% being singletons, with the ten largest covering 4.5% to 7%. The sequencing sample was made of ileal tissue. Every receptor here comes from an adult with Crohn's disease. CDR3s include the opening cysteine and the closing phenylalanine or tryptophan. The order of the fields is J gene, clone size, V gene, D gene, CDR3 DNA, CDR3 protein. A D gene is named only where the DNA matches it firmly. Clone size is stated in some rows and not others, as once, few, many or a class when expanded.

j_gene: TRBJ2-2
abundance: .
v_gene: TRBV7-3
d_gene: .
CDR3nt: TGTGCCAGCAGCTTAGGGGGGGCAGGCACCGGGGAGCTGTTTTTT
CDR3aa: CASSLGGAGTGELFF

j_gene: TRBJ1-5
abundance: .
v_gene: TRBV6-6
d_gene: .
CDR3nt: TGTGCCAGCAGTTACGTCGGTAACAATCAGCCCCAGCATTTT
CDR3aa: CASSYVGNNQPQHF

j_gene: TRBJ1-1
abundance: .
v_gene: TRBV5-1
d_gene: .
CDR3nt: TGCGCCAGCAGCCCCCGGGGGAGTGCGGTGGGGACTGAAGCTTTCTTT
CDR3aa: CASSPRGSAVGTEAFF

j_gene: TRBJ2-7
abundance: .
v_gene: TRBV2
d_gene: TRBD1
CDR3nt: TGTGCCAGCAGTGACAGGGACAGGGGTTTGTACTTC
CDR3aa: CASSDRDRGLYF

j_gene: TRBJ2-7
abundance: .
v_gene: TRBV2
d_gene: TRBD2
CDR3nt: TGTGCCAGCAGTGAAGGGCTAGCGGTATACTACGAGCAGTACTTC
CDR3aa: CASSEGLAVYYEQYF

j_gene: TRBJ2-1
abundance: few
v_gene: TRBV7-9
d_gene: TRBD2
CDR3nt: TGTGCCAGCAGCCCTTGGACTAGCCTCTCCTACAATGAGCAGTTCTTC
CDR3aa: CASSPWTSLSYNEQFF

j_gene: TRBJ2-1
abundance: .
v_gene: TRBV4-1
d_gene: TRBD2
CDR3nt: TGCGCCAGCAGCCATGGACCGACTAGCGGGGGCTACAATGAGCAGTTCTTC
CDR3aa: CASSHGPTSGGYNEQFF

j_gene: TRBJ2-7
abundance: .
v_gene: TRBV6-6
d_gene: .
CDR3nt: TGTGCCAGCAGTTACTCCCCAGGCAACGAGCAGTACTTC
CDR3aa: CASSYSPGNEQYF

j_gene: TRBJ2-7
abundance: .
v_gene: TRBV5-1
d_gene: TRBD1
CDR3nt: TGCGCCAGCAGCTTGAGGGACAGGGCGCGCCCGCAGTACTTC
CDR3aa: CASSLRDRARPQYF

j_gene: TRBJ2-7
abundance: .
v_gene: TRBV5-1
d_gene: TRBD1
CDR3nt: TGCGCCAGCAGCCTTCGACAGGGTTTAGGCGAGCAGTACTTC
CDR3aa: CASSLRQGLGEQYF

j_gene: TRBJ2-3
abundance: .
v_gene: TRBV13
d_gene: TRBD2
CDR3nt: TGTGCCAGCAGCTCAAGGACTAGCGGGAGGGGTGCCGCAGATACGCAGTATTTT
CDR3aa: CASSSRTSGRGAADTQYF

j_gene: TRBJ1-5
abundance: .
v_gene: TRBV28
d_gene: .
CDR3nt: TGTGCCAGCAGGGGGGCTTATAGCAATCAGCCCCAGCATTTT
CDR3aa: CASRGAYSNQPQHF

j_gene: TRBJ1-2
abundance: .
v_gene: TRBV6-5
d_gene: .
CDR3nt: TGTGCCAGCAGTTACGGGCCGGACTATGGCTACACCTTC
CDR3aa: CASSYGPDYGYTF

j_gene: TRBJ1-2
abundance: .
v_gene: TRBV27
d_gene: TRBD1
CDR3nt: TGTGCCAGCAGTTCGACAGGGGGGCGAAACCTCTTC
CDR3aa: CASSSTGGRNLF

j_gene: TRBJ2-7
abundance: .
v_gene: TRBV28
d_gene: TRBD2
CDR3nt: TGTGCCAGCAGTCCAGTCCCCGGACTAGCCATCCACGAGCAGTACTTC
CDR3aa: CASSPVPGLAIHEQYF

j_gene: TRBJ2-2
abundance: few
v_gene: TRBV6-5
d_gene: TRBD1
CDR3nt: TGTGCCAGCAGTTTGAGGGGGCGGGACACCGGGGAGCTGTTTTTT
CDR3aa: CASSLRGRDTGELFF

j_gene: TRBJ1-3
abundance: .
v_gene: TRBV6-1
d_gene: TRBD1
CDR3nt: TGTGCCAGCACCCGGGACAGTTCTGGAAACACCATATATTTT
CDR3aa: CASTRDSSGNTIYF

j_gene: TRBJ2-1
abundance: .
v_gene: TRBV2
d_gene: TRBD2
CDR3nt: TGTGCCACCATAGCGGGAGTCGAGCAGTTCTTC
CDR3aa: CATIAGVEQFF

j_gene: TRBJ2-6
abundance: .
v_gene: TRBV7-9
d_gene: TRBD1
CDR3nt: TGTGCCGGAACGATCGGGACAGGGGCCCCCCCTGGGGCCAACGTCCTGACTTTC
CDR3aa: CAGTIGTGAPPGANVLTF

j_gene: TRBJ1-4
abundance: .
v_gene: TRBV7-9
d_gene: TRBD1
CDR3nt: TGTGCCAGCAGCTTTGGACAGGGGGCAGGCGGGAATGAAAAACTGTTTTTT
CDR3aa: CASSFGQGAGGNEKLFF

j_gene: TRBJ1-1
abundance: once
v_gene: TRBV5-1
d_gene: .
CDR3nt: TGCGCCAGCAGCCGGGGGGACGGGTACACTGAAGCTTTCTTT
CDR3aa: CASSRGDGYTEAFF

j_gene: TRBJ2-7
abundance: .
v_gene: TRBV7-3
d_gene: .
CDR3nt: TGTGCCAGCAGCAGCGACAGGTTAACCTCCTACGAGCAGTACTTC
CDR3aa: CASSSDRLTSYEQYF

j_gene: TRBJ2-7
abundance: .
v_gene: TRBV28
d_gene: .
CDR3nt: TGTGCCAGCAGTTTAGGAGGGGTCCACGAGCAGTACTTC
CDR3aa: CASSLGGVHEQYF

j_gene: TRBJ2-1
abundance: few
v_gene: TRBV6-4
d_gene: .
CDR3nt: TGTGCCAGCAGTGACTCGATCGAAGCGGGTGGAGTCAATGAGCAGTTCTTC
CDR3aa: CASSDSIEAGGVNEQFF

j_gene: TRBJ1-1
abundance: .
v_gene: TRBV7-9
d_gene: .
CDR3nt: TGTGCCAGCAGGCGTCACACTGAAGCTTTCTTT
CDR3aa: CASRRHTEAFF

j_gene: TRBJ2-1
abundance: .
v_gene: TRBV7-8
d_gene: TRBD2
CDR3nt: TGTGCCAGCAGCTTAGAAACCGGGACTAGCGGGAGGAACGGACCGTCCTACAATGAGCAGTTCTTC
CDR3aa: CASSLETGTSGRNGPSYNEQFF

j_gene: TRBJ1-5
abundance: .
v_gene: TRBV4-1
d_gene: TRBD1
CDR3nt: TGCGCCAGCAGCCAGGATATACAGGGGCATCAGCCCCAGCATTTT
CDR3aa: CASSQDIQGHQPQHF

j_gene: TRBJ2-3
abundance: .
v_gene: TRBV7-3
d_gene: TRBD1
CDR3nt: TGTGCCAGCAGCCGGACAGGGGTCACAGATACGCAGTATTTT
CDR3aa: CASSRTGVTDTQYF

j_gene: TRBJ2-2
abundance: .
v_gene: TRBV2
d_gene: TRBD1
CDR3nt: TGTGCCAGAAGGGAGACAGGGGCGAACACCGGGGAGCTGTTTTTT
CDR3aa: CARRETGANTGELFF

j_gene: TRBJ1-4
abundance: .
v_gene: TRBV10-1
d_gene: .
CDR3nt: TGCGCCAGCAGTGAGTCGAGAACTAATGAAAAACTGTTTTTT
CDR3aa: CASSESRTNEKLFF

j_gene: TRBJ2-1
abundance: .
v_gene: TRBV7-9
d_gene: .
CDR3nt: TGTGCCAGCAGCTTAGGGGGAAGGAGGGCCAATGAGCAGTTCTTC
CDR3aa: CASSLGGRRANEQFF

j_gene: TRBJ2-2
abundance: .
v_gene: TRBV30
d_gene: .
CDR3nt: TGTGCCTGGAGGAATACCGGGTCCACCGGGGAGCTGTTTTTT
CDR3aa: CAWRNTGSTGELFF

j_gene: TRBJ1-4
abundance: .
v_gene: TRBV27
d_gene: TRBD1
CDR3nt: TGTGCCAGCAGTTTCAAAGGGACAGGGCGGGAAAAACTGTTTTTT
CDR3aa: CASSFKGTGREKLFF

j_gene: TRBJ2-1
abundance: .
v_gene: TRBV19
d_gene: TRBD2
CDR3nt: TGTGCCAGTAGCAGGGGACTAGCGGAATCCTACAATGAGCAGTTCTTC
CDR3aa: CASSRGLAESYNEQFF

j_gene: TRBJ1-1
abundance: .
v_gene: TRBV5-1
d_gene: .
CDR3nt: TGCGCCAGCAGCTTTCAGGGTAACACTGAAGCTTTCTTT
CDR3aa: CASSFQGNTEAFF

j_gene: TRBJ2-7
abundance: .
v_gene: TRBV7-6
d_gene: TRBD2
CDR3nt: TGTGCCAGCAGCTTTCCCCTAGCGGGAGGGCCACACGAGCAGTACTTC
CDR3aa: CASSFPLAGGPHEQYF

j_gene: TRBJ2-1
abundance: once
v_gene: TRBV4-1
d_gene: .
CDR3nt: TGCGCCAGCAGCCAAGTCGGGAGCTCCTACAATGAGCAGTTCTTC
CDR3aa: CASSQVGSSYNEQFF

j_gene: TRBJ2-7
abundance: .
v_gene: TRBV5-4
d_gene: TRBD1
CDR3nt: TGTGCCAGCAGCCAGTTGGGGGACAGAACCTACGAGCAGTACTTC
CDR3aa: CASSQLGDRTYEQYF

j_gene: TRBJ2-2
abundance: .
v_gene: TRBV7-9
d_gene: .
CDR3nt: TGTGCCAGCAGCCCGGCGGGTGCCGGGGAGCTGTTTTTT
CDR3aa: CASSPAGAGELFF

j_gene: TRBJ2-1
abundance: .
v_gene: TRBV10-2
d_gene: TRBD2
CDR3nt: TGCGCCAGCAGTAGGGAGGGTGAGCAGTTCTTC
CDR3aa: CASSREGEQFF

j_gene: TRBJ2-1
abundance: .
v_gene: TRBV9
d_gene: .
CDR3nt: TGTGCCAGCAGCCCCCCCCAGGGGGGTTACAATGAGCAGTTCTTC
CDR3aa: CASSPPQGGYNEQFF

j_gene: TRBJ1-5
abundance: once
v_gene: TRBV6-1
d_gene: TRBD1
CDR3nt: TGTGCCAGCAGTTCCGGACAGGCAGGACAGCCCCAGCATTTT
CDR3aa: CASSSGQAGQPQHF

j_gene: TRBJ1-3
abundance: once
v_gene: TRBV5-1
d_gene: TRBD1
CDR3nt: TGCGCCAGCAGCTCGACTACAGGGGGCATTGGAAACACCATATATTTT
CDR3aa: CASSSTTGGIGNTIYF

j_gene: TRBJ2-5
abundance: .
v_gene: TRBV2
d_gene: .
CDR3nt: TGTGCCAGCACTGACGCGGCCGGAAAGACCCAGTACTTC
CDR3aa: CASTDAAGKTQYF

j_gene: TRBJ2-7
abundance: .
v_gene: TRBV7-3
d_gene: TRBD2
CDR3nt: TGTGCCAGCAGTACTAGCGGGAGTCGCTACGAGCAGTACTTC
CDR3aa: CASSTSGSRYEQYF

j_gene: TRBJ2-7
abundance: .
v_gene: TRBV21-1
d_gene: .
CDR3nt: TGTGCCAGCAGCCCGCCCGGGGAGGAGGTTCTGGAGCAGTACTTC
CDR3aa: CASSPPGEEVLEQYF